One and the same sample provided the 5 T cell receptor beta chains below, sequenced in a study of somatic mutations in cytotoxic T cells in rheumatoid arthritis. This table comes from immunoSEQ multiplex PCR, and its TCRdb copy is limited to in-frame clones, with some not included. The sample gives 25,000 to 35,000 clones, 85% to 90% of which show up once; around 9% is in the top ten. The sequencing input was CD8+ T cells sorted from blood. The source of these receptors is an adult with rheumatoid arthritis.

This chain connects TRBV30 to TRBJ2-5, with 10 bases matching TRBD2. This CDR3 has 15 amino acids. The J segment lost 1 base and the V segment lost 3 bases, leaving 5 bases of the junction unmatched. CDR1 is GTSNPN and CDR2 is SVGIG in the germline V gene (reference sequence). In nucleotides, the CDR3 is TGTGCCTGGAGCTGGACTAGCGGCCCCCAAGAGACCCAGTACTTC. Translation: CAWSWTSGPQETQYF.

The chain uses TRBV27 and TRBJ2-7; TRBD2 is a possible D gene (6 bases). Germline V gene data show CDR1 as MNHEY and CDR2 as SMNVEV (reference sequence). The CDR3 runs to 17 residues. Trimming pared 4 bases from V and 6 bases from J, leaving 25 bases between. The CDR3 here is CASSSLLVGGSLGEQYF. The CDR3 nucleotides read TGTGCCAGCAGTTCCTTACTTGTGGGGGGTTCTTTGGGCGAGCAGTACTTC.

The J gene is TRBJ1-1, the V gene TRBV6-5; D is unresolved. Germline values: CDR1 MNHEY, CDR2 SVGAGI. Trimming left V 0 bases short and J 4 bases short, with 9 bases between. The CDR3 loop spans 14 amino acids. CDR3 DNA sequence: TGTGCCAGCAGTTACTCGCGGGGAAGCACTGAAGCTTTCTTT. It translates to CASSYSRGSTEAFF.

This clone was seen a single time. The chain employs TRBV5-1 and TRBJ1-2; D is uncertain. This CDR3 has 15 amino acids. The V gene's germline CDR1 is SGHRS and CDR2 YFSETQ. Trimming pared 4 bases from V and 6 bases from J, leaving 19 bases between. For the CDR3, the DNA is TGCGCCAGCAGCGTGATGCGAGGACCGACGGATGGCTACACCTTC. It is translated as CASSVMRGPTDGYTF.

The chain joins TRBV9 to TRBJ2-7; 8 nucleotides agree with TRBD1. The CDR3 covers 14 residues. Trimming took 3 bases from V and 3 from J; bases not matched to a gene: 5. Germline V gene data show CDR1 as SGDLS and CDR2 as YYNGEE. The CDR3: CASSETTGDYEQYF. The CDR3 DNA reads TGTGCCAGCAGCGAAACGACAGGGGACTACGAGCAGTACTTC.